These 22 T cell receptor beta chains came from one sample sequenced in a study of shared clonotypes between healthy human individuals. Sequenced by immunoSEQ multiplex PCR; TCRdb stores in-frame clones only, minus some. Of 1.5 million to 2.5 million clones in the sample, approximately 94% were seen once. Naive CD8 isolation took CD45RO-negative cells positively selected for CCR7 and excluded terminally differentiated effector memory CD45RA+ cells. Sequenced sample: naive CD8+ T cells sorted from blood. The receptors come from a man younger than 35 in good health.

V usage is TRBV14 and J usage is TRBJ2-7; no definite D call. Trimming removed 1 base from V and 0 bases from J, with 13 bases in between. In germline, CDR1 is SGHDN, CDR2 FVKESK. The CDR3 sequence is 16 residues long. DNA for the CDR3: TGTGCCAGCAGCCAAGGTGGCCTATTTAGCTCCTACGAGCAGTACTTC. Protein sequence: CASSQGGLFSSYEQYF.

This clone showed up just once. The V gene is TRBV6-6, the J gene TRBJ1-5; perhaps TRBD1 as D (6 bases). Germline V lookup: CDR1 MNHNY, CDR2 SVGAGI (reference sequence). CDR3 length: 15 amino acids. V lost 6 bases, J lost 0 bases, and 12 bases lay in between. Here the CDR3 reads CASRSQGDSNQPQHF. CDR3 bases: TGTGCCAGCAGGTCACAGGGTGATAGCAATCAGCCCCAGCATTTT.

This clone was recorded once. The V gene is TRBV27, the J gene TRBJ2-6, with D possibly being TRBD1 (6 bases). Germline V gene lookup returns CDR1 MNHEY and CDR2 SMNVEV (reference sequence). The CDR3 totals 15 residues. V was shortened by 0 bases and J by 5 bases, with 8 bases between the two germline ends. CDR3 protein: CASSLSGAWANVLTF. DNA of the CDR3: TGTGCCAGCAGTTTATCGGGGGCCTGGGCCAACGTCCTGACTTTC.

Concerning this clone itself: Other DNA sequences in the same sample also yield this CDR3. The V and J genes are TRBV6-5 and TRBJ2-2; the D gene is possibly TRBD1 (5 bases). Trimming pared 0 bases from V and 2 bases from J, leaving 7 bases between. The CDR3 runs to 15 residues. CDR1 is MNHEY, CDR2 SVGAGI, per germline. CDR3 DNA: TGTGCCAGCAGTTACTCGCAGGGTAACACCGGGGAGCTGTTTTTT. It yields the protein CASSYSQGNTGELFF.

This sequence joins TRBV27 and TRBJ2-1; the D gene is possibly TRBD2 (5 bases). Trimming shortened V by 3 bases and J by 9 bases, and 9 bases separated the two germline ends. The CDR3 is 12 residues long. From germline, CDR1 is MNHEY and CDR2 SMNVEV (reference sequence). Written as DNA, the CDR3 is TGTGCCAGCAGTTTGCGGGTAGGTGAGCAGTTCTTC. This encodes CASSLRVGEQFF.

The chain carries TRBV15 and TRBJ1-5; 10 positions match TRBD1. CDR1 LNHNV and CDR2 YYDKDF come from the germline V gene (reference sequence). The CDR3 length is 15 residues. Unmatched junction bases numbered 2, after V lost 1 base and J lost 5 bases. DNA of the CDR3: TGTGCCACCAGCAGAGCCGGGACAGGGGATCAGCCCCAGCATTTT. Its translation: CATSRAGTGDQPQHF.

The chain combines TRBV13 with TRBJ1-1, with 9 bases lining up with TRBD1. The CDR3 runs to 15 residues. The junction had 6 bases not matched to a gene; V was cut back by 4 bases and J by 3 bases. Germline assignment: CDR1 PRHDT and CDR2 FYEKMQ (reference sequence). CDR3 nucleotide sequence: TGTGCCAGCAGCTCCGAGGGACAGGGCTACACTGAAGCTTTCTTT. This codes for CASSSEGQGYTEAFF.

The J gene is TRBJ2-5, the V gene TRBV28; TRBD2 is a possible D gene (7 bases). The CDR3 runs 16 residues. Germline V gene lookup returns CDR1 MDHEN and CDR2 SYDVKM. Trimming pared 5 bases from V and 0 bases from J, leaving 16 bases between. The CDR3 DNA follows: TGTGCCAGCAGTCTGGGGGCTAGCGGTTACCAAGAGACCCAGTACTTC. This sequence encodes CASSLGASGYQETQYF. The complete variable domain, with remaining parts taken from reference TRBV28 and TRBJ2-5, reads DVKVTQSSRYLVKRTGEKVFLECVQDMDHENMFWYRQDPGLGLRLIYFSYDVKMKEKGDIPEGYSVSREKKERFSLILESASTNQTSMYLCASSLGASGYQETQYFGPGTRLLVL.

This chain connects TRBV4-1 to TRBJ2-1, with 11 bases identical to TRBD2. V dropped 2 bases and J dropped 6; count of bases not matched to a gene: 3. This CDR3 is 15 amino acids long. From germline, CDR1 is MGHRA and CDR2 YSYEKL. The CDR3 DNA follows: TGCGCCAGCAGCCAAATAGCGGGGGGGCCCAATGAGCAGTTCTTC. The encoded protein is CASSQIAGGPNEQFF.

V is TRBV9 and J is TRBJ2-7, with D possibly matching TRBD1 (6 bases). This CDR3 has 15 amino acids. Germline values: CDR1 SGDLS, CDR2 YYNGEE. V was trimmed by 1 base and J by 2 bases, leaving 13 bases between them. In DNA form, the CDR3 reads TGTGCCAGCAGCGTACTAAGGCAGGGGACCTACGAGCAGTACTTC. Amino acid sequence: CASSVLRQGTYEQYF.

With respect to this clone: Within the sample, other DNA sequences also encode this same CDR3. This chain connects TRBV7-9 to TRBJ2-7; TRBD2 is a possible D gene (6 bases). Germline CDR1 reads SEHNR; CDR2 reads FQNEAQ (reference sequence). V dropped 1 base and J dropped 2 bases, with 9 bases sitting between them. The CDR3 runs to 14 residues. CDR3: CASSLGRDPYEQYF. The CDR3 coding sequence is TGTGCCAGCAGCTTAGGGCGGGACCCCTACGAGCAGTACTTC.

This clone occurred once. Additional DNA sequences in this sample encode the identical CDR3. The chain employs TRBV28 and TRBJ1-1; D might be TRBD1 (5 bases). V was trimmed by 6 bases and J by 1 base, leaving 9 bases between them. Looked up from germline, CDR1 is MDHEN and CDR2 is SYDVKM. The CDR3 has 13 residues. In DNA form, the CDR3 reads TGTGCCAGCAGACCAAGGGGGAACACTGAAGCTTTCTTT. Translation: CASRPRGNTEAFF. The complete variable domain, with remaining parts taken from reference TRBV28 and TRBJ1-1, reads DVKVTQSSRYLVKRTGEKVFLECVQDMDHENMFWYRQDPGLGLRLIYFSYDVKMKEKGDIPEGYSVSREKKERFSLILESASTNQTSMYLCASRPRGNTEAFFGQGTRLTVV.

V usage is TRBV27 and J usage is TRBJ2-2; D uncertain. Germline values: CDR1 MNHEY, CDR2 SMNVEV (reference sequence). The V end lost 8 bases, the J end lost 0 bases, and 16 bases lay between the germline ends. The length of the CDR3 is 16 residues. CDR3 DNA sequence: TGTGCCAGCCGCGAGCTTGTCAGGTCGAACACCGGGGAGCTGTTTTTT. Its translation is CASRELVRSNTGELFF.

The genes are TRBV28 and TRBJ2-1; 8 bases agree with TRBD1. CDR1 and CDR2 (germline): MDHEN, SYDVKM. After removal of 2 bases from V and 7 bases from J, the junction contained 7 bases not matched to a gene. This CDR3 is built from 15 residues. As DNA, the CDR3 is TGTGCCAGCAGTTTAGTCGCGGGGACAGGTAATGAGCAGTTCTTC. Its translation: CASSLVAGTGNEQFF.

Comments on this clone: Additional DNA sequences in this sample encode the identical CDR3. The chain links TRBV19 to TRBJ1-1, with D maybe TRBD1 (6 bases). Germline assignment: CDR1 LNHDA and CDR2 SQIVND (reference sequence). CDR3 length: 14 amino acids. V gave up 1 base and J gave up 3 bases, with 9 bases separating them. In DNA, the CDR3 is TGTGCCAGTAGTATAGTTCCAGGGGACACTGAAGCTTTCTTT. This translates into CASSIVPGDTEAFF.

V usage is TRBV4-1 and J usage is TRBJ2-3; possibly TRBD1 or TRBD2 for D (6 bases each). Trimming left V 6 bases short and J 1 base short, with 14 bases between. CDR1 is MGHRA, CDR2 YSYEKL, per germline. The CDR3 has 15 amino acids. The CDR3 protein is CASSSWGAGTDTQYF. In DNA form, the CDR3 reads TGCGCCAGCAGTTCCTGGGGGGCCGGCACAGATACGCAGTATTTT.

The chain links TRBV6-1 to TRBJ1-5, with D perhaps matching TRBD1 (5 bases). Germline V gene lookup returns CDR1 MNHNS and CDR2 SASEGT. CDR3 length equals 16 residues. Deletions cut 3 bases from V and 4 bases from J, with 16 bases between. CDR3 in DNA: TGTGCCAGCAGTGAGGGATGGGGGGAAGGTAATCAGCCCCAGCATTTT. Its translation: CASSEGWGEGNQPQHF.

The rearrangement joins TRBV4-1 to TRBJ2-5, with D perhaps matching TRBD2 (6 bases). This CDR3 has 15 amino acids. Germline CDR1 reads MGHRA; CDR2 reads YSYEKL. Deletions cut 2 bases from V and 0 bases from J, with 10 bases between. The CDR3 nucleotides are TGCGCCAGCAGCCAAAGGGCGGGGTACCAAGAGACCCAGTACTTC. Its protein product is CASSQRAGYQETQYF.

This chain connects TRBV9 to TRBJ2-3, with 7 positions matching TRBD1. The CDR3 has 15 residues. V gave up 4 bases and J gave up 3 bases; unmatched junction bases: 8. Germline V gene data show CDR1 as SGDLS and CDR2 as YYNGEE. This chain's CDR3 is CASSTTGVSTDTQYF. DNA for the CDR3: TGTGCCAGCAGCACAACAGGGGTCTCGACAGATACGCAGTATTTT.

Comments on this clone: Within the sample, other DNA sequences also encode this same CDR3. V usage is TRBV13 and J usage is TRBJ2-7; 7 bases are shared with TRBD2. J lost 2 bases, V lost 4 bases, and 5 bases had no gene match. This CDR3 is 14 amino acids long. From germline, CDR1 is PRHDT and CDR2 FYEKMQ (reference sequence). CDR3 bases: TGTGCCAGCAGCTCGGGGGGTTCCACCTACGAGCAGTACTTC. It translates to CASSSGGSTYEQYF. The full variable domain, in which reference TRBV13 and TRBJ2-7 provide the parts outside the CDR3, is AAGVIQSPRHLIKEKRETATLKCYPIPRHDTVYWYQQGPGQDPQFLISFYEKMQSDKGSIPDRFSAQQFSDYHSELNMSSLELGDSALYFCASSSGGSTYEQYFGPGTRLTVT.

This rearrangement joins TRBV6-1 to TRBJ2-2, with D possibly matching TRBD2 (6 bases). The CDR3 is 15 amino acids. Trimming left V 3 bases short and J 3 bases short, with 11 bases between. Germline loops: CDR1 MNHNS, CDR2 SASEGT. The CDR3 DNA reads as TGTGCCAGCAGTGATTATAGCGGATACACCGGGGAGCTGTTTTTT. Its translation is CASSDYSGYTGELFF.

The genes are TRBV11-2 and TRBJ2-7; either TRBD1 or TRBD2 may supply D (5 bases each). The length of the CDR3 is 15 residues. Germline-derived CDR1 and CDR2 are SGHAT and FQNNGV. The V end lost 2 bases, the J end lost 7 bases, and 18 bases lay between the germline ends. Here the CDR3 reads CASSLWGTSATEQYF. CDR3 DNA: TGTGCCAGCAGCTTATGGGGGACGAGTGCCACTGAGCAGTACTTC.